This T cell receptor (beta chain) appears in the sequencing data of a study of T cells after yellow fever vaccination. Via MiXCR, TCRdb re-called the 5' RACE reads, giving one row per CDR3 protein. Of 400,000 or so distinct CDR3 sequences detected, roughly 20% appear once; the ten largest clones hold 18%. The V gene lost 1 base and the J gene lost 0 bases, with 13 bases spanning the gap. This CDR3 has 18 amino acids. From germline, CDR1 is LGHNA and CDR2 YNFKEQ. The chain joins TRBV4-2 to TRBJ2-6; D perhaps matches TRBD2 (5 bases). The material sequenced was PBMCs, taken before the yellow fever booster vaccination. The receptor comes from a man aged 18-30 years who received the YFV17D yellow fever vaccine. Here the CDR3 DNA reads TGTGCCAGCAGCCAAGGGGAACGGGGATACTCTGGGGCCAACGTCCTGACTTTC. Encoded protein: CASSQGERGYSGANVLTF.